This TCR beta chain was sequenced for a study of CDR3 diversity in severe acne. The table lists this clonotype with many counts. TCRdb itself ran the PCR reads through MiXCR, one entry per CDR3 protein. Of around 91,000 distinct CDR3 sequences in the sample, 51% are singletons; the top ten hold roughly an eighth. The TCR comes from a male donor in good health, without acne. Sequencing was carried out using blood.

CDR3 in DNA: TGTGCCAGCAGCGTAGAACACGGCTATGGCTACACCTTC. Amino acids: CASSVEHGYGYTF. The chain couples TRBV9 to TRBJ1-2; D is unresolved. The V gene's germline CDR1 is SGDLS and CDR2 YYNGEE. The germline V and J ends were trimmed by 0 bases and 4 bases, with 7 bases remaining between them. There are 13 residues in the CDR3.